What follows describes a single T cell receptor beta chain. In the study's own analysis: Researchers report that nucleated cell counts were estimated from reference gene primer amplification. Clones were read by immunoSEQ multiplex PCR, and TCRdb kept only the in-frame ones, dropping some. V, J and clone size are those of that table, while D and trimming were read from the DNA. The sample shows over 130,000 clones, approximately 86% of them seen only once. The data are from a study of blood T cell repertoires in COVID-19. Study-level background: Italy, Spain and the United States were the sources of the convalescent and acute COVID-19 samples. In each case, the material was cDNA or gDNA derived from T cells, B-cell-depleted T cells, or PBMCs.

This receptor was taken from a man between 65 and 79 years old with acute or convalescent COVID-19. Input material: peripheral blood.

CDR3: CASSGAARETQYF. The CDR3 DNA reads as TGTGCCAGCAGCGGAGCGGCCCGGGAGACCCAGTACTTC. The J gene is TRBJ2-5, the V gene TRBV27; TRBD2 is a possible D gene (5 bases). V was cut by 6 bases and J by 5 bases, with 13 bases left in between. Per the germline V gene, CDR1 is MNHEY and CDR2 is SMNVEV (reference sequence). This CDR3 spans 13 amino acids.